The 19 T cell receptor beta chains given below trace back to one sample, sequenced in a study of beta chain features in type 1 diabetes. Study conclusions and caveats: Shorter TCRB CDR3s, moderately but significantly so, were found in Type 1 diabetes patients in all four CD4+ subsets.

Expressed TCRB transcripts were sequenced because the isolated RNA had all been reverse transcribed beforehand. Data came from immunoSEQ multiplex PCR; TCRdb stores just in-frame clones and leaves some out. The table includes around 690,000 clones, roughly 12% detected once. No antigen has been identified for these receptors. Sequencing input: naive CD4+ T cells from blood. The receptors were gathered from a man aged 25-40 years with type 1 diabetes.

The chain carries TRBV15 and TRBJ2-5, with D possibly TRBD2 on 7 matching bases. Trimming took off 0 bases at V and 5 bases at J, with 13 bases between the two ends. The CDR3 runs to 15 residues. From germline, CDR1 is LNHNV and CDR2 YYDKDF (reference sequence). The CDR3 DNA is TGTGCCACCAGCAGAGATCGGACTAGGGGGGAGACCCAGTACTTC. It encodes CATSRDRTRGETQYF.

This clone was counted a few times. The sample carries other DNA sequences with the same CDR3. The gene calls are TRBV5-1 and TRBJ2-3; 9 bases fit TRBD2. Germline-derived CDR1 and CDR2 are SGHRS and YFSETQ. J gave up 2 bases and V 0 bases, and 4 bases lay outside the gene matches. CDR3 length: 16 residues. The CDR3 sequence is CASSLGLAGPTDTQYF. The CDR3 nucleotides are TGCGCCAGCAGCTTGGGGCTAGCGGGGCCCACAGATACGCAGTATTTT.

Concerning this clone: The same CDR3 is also encoded by other DNA sequences in this sample. The rearrangement joins TRBV7-9 to TRBJ1-1; D remains ambiguous. CDR1 and CDR2 (germline): SEHNR, FQNEAQ (reference sequence). The ends were cut back, 1 base at V and 1 base at J, with 7 bases in the middle. The CDR3 runs to 14 residues. The CDR3 loop is CASSLGAGNTEAFF. CDR3 DNA: TGTGCCAGCAGCTTAGGGGCAGGGAACACTGAAGCTTTCTTT.

This clone was recorded a few times. This chain joins TRBV9 and TRBJ2-7; D might be TRBD1 or TRBD2, each matching 5 bases. The CDR3 runs 14 residues. The V end lost 0 bases, the J end lost 4 bases, and 11 bases lay between the germline ends. Germline CDR1 reads SGDLS; CDR2 reads YYNGEE. CDR3 in amino acids: CASSVDGTGYEQYF. DNA of the CDR3: TGTGCCAGCAGCGTAGATGGGACGGGATACGAGCAGTACTTC.

This clone was seen a few times. J is TRBJ2-5 and V is TRBV7-2; D gene unclear. The germline gives CDR1 SGHTA, CDR2 FQGNSA. The CDR3 sequence is 13 residues long. With 5 bases removed from V and 4 bases from J, the gap between germline ends came to 11 bases. In DNA, the CDR3 is TGTGCCAGCAGCATCGGACGCCTAGAGACCCAGTACTTC. Amino acid sequence: CASSIGRLETQYF. The full variable domain, completed using reference TRBV7-2 and TRBJ2-5, is GAGVSQSPSNKVTEKGKDVELRCDPISGHTALYWYRQSLGQGLEFLIYFQGNSAPDKSGLPSDRFSAERTGGSVSTLTIQRTQQEDSAVYLCASSIGRLETQYFGPGTRLLVL.

This sequence joins TRBV5-4 and TRBJ2-7, with D perhaps TRBD1 (6 bases). The CDR3 runs to 14 residues. Looked up from germline, CDR1 is SGHNT and CDR2 is YYREEE (reference sequence). Trimming left V 3 bases short and J 3 bases short, with 13 bases between. CDR3 protein: CASSSDRSSYEQYF. The DNA for the CDR3 is TGTGCCAGCAGCTCCGACAGGTCAAGCTACGAGCAGTACTTC.

The chain combines TRBV19 with TRBJ2-7, with TRBD2 identical over 8 bases. V lost 5 bases, J lost 2 bases, and 11 bases stayed unmatched. The CDR3 covers 16 residues. Germline loops: CDR1 LNHDA, CDR2 SQIVND (reference sequence). The CDR3 loop reads CASSPLGVAGTYEQYF. The CDR3 DNA sequence: TGTGCCAGTAGTCCCCTCGGGGTAGCGGGGACCTACGAGCAGTACTTC.

The table lists this clone with a few counts. The chain has TRBV9 and TRBJ1-3, with D perhaps TRBD1 (5 bases). This CDR3 region has 15 residues. Germline assignment: CDR1 SGDLS and CDR2 YYNGEE. V dropped 0 bases and J dropped 0 bases, with 7 bases sitting between them. CDR3 region: CASSVEQASGNTIYF. In DNA, the CDR3 is TGTGCCAGCAGCGTAGAACAGGCCTCTGGAAACACCATATATTTT.

The CDR3 reads CASSLRGSSHYGYTF. CDR3 DNA sequence: TGTGCCAGCAGCCTTAGGGGCAGCTCCCACTATGGCTACACCTTC. The chain recombines TRBV14 with TRBJ1-2, with D tentatively TRBD1 (5 bases). Per germline, CDR1 SGHDN and CDR2 FVKESK. V gave up 4 bases and J gave up 3 bases, with 15 bases separating them. This CDR3 has 15 residues.

This clone was found a few times. The chain employs TRBV18 and TRBJ2-1; D might be TRBD1 (7 bases). CDR1 is KGHSH, CDR2 LQKENI, per germline. This CDR3 comprises 15 residues. Trimming left V 3 bases short and J 5 bases short, with 14 bases between. As DNA, the CDR3 is TGTGCCAGCTCACCCCGCGACAGGGAGGACAATGAGCAGTTCTTC. It translates to CASSPRDREDNEQFF.

This chain joins TRBV5-1 and TRBJ1-6; no reliable D call. CDR1 and CDR2 from the germline V gene are SGHRS and YFSETQ. The V gene lost 0 bases and the J gene lost 2 bases, with 12 bases spanning the gap. The CDR3 sequence is 17 residues long. CDR3 residues: CASSLASSGAYNSPLHF. CDR3 sequence (DNA): TGCGCCAGCAGCTTGGCTTCTTCTGGAGCCTATAATTCACCCCTCCACTTT.

In this sample, this clone turned up a few times. V is TRBV9 and J is TRBJ2-2, with TRBD1 matching over 9 bases. Germline assignment: CDR1 SGDLS and CDR2 YYNGEE. CDR3 length: 16 residues. V was clipped by 4 bases and J by 3 bases; unmatched bases: 7. The CDR3 is CASSPRGQGDTGELFF. CDR3 bases: TGTGCCAGCAGCCCTCGGGGACAGGGAGACACCGGGGAGCTGTTTTTT.

This clone has just a few counts. The chain joins TRBV12-5 to TRBJ2-3; 7 bases are a match to TRBD2. The CDR3 extends over 15 amino acids. V shed 5 bases and J 2 bases; nucleotides not matched to a gene: 7. CDR1 is LGHNT and CDR2 is FRNRAP in the germline V gene. The CDR3 sequence is CASGSGVTPTDTQYF. The DNA for the CDR3 is TGTGCTAGTGGTAGCGGGGTGACTCCCACAGATACGCAGTATTTT.

The rearrangement links TRBV12-5 to TRBJ2-1; no clear D. The CDR3 loop spans 13 amino acids. V was trimmed by 4 bases and J by 6 bases, leaving 10 bases between them. Germline V gene data show CDR1 as LGHNT and CDR2 as FRNRAP. CDR3 sequence reads: CASGSTSTNEQFF. CDR3 coding DNA: TGTGCTAGTGGTTCGACCAGCACCAATGAGCAGTTCTTC. The full variable domain, completed using reference TRBV12-5 and TRBJ2-1, is DARVTQTPRHKVTEMGQEVTMRCQPILGHNTVFWYRQTMMQGLELLAYFRNRAPLDDSGMPKDRFSAEMPDATLATLKIQPSEPRDSAVYFCASGSTSTNEQFFGPGTRLTVL.

V is TRBV7-2 and J is TRBJ2-7; perhaps TRBD2 as D (6 bases). Germline CDR1 and CDR2: SGHTA and FQGNSA. This CDR3 has 13 amino acids. V was clipped by 6 bases and J by 4 bases, with 13 bases between them. The CDR3 DNA reads as TGTGCCAGCAGGGAGGGGACTTCTTACGAGCAGTACTTC. This translates into CASREGTSYEQYF.

The chain joins TRBV5-1 to TRBJ2-1; 8 bases are shared with TRBD1. The germline CDR1 and CDR2 sequences are SGHRS and YFSETQ. The CDR3 totals 15 residues. V was clipped by 2 bases and J by 10 bases; unmatched bases: 11. In DNA, the CDR3 is TGCGCCAGCAGCTTACAGACAGGGGTCCTCCGCGAGCAGTTCTTC. Translating it yields CASSLQTGVLREQFF.

This clone was recorded a few times. The chain carries TRBV18 and TRBJ2-3; possibly TRBD1 for D (5 bases). Germline CDR1 reads KGHSH; CDR2 reads LQKENI. V was clipped by 1 base and J by 1 base, with 9 bases between them. The CDR3 has 15 amino acids. CDR3 sequence (DNA): TGTGCCAGCTCACCACGACAGCAGGGCACAGATACGCAGTATTTT. It encodes CASSPRQQGTDTQYF.

The CDR3 protein is CASSIAGVTGELFF. The CDR3 DNA follows: TGTGCCAGTAGTATCGCGGGGGTCACCGGGGAGCTGTTTTTT. The chain couples TRBV19 to TRBJ2-2; TRBD2 matches at 7 bases. CDR3 length equals 14 residues. V gave up 3 bases and J gave up 4 bases; unmatched junction bases: 2. Germline V gene sequence: CDR1 LNHDA, CDR2 SQIVND (reference sequence).

The V and J genes are TRBV21-1 and TRBJ1-2; the table names TRBD1, a call not compared with the DNA. TRBV21-1 is a pseudogene segment. The CDR3 runs 14 residues. CDR3 DNA: TGTGCCAGCAGCAAAGAATTAGGGGGTTATGGCTACACCTTC. Residues: CASSKELGGYGYTF.